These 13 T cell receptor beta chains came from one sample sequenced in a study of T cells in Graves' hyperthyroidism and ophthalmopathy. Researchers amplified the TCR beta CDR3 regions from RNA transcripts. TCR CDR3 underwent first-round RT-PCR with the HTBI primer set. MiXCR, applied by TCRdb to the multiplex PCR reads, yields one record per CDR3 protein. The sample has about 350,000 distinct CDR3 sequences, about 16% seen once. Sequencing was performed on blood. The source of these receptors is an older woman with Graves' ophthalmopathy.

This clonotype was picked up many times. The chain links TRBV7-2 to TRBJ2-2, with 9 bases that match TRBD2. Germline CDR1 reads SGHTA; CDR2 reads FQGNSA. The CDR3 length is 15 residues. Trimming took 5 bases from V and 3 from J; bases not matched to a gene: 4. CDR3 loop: CASSAIAGDTGELFF. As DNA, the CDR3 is TGTGCCAGCAGCGCGATAGCGGGAGACACCGGGGAGCTGTTTTTT.

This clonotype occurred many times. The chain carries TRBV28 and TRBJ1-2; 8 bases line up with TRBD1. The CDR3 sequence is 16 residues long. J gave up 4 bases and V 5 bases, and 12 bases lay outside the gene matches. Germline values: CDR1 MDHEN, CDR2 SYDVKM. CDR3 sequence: CASSPDAGGAGYGYTF. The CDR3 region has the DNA TGTGCCAGCAGTCCTGATGCAGGGGGCGCGGGCTATGGCTACACCTTC.

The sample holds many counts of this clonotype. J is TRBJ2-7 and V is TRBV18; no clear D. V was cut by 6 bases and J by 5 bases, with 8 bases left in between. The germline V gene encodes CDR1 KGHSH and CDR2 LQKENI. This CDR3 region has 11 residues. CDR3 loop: CASSLQDEQYF. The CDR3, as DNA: TGTGCCAGCTCCCTTCAAGACGAGCAGTACTTC.

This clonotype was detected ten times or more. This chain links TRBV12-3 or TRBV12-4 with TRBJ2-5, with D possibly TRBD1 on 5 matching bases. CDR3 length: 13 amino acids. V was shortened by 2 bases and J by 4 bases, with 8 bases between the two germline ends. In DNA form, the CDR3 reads TGTGCCAGCAGTTTAAAAGGGGCAGAGACCCAGTACTTC. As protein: CASSLKGAETQYF.

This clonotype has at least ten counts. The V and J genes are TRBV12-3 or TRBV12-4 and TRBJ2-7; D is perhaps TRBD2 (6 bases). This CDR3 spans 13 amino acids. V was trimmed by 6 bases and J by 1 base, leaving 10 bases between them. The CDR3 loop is CASRIGGSYEQYF. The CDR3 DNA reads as TGTGCCAGCAGGATCGGGGGTTCCTACGAGCAGTACTTC.

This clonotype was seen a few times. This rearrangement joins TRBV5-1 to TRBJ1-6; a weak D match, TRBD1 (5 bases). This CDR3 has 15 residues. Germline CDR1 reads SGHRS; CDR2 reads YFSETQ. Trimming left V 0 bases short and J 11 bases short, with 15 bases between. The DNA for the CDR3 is TGCGCCAGCAGCTTGGGGGGCCGCCTGGGACCACCCCTCCACTTT. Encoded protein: CASSLGGRLGPPLHF.

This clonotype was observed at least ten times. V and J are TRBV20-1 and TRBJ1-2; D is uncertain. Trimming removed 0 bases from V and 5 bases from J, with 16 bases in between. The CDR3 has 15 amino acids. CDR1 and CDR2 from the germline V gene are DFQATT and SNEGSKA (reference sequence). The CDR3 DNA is TGCAGTGCTAGAGATAGGGAGGTCCGGGTATATGGCTACACCTTC. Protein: CSARDREVRVYGYTF.

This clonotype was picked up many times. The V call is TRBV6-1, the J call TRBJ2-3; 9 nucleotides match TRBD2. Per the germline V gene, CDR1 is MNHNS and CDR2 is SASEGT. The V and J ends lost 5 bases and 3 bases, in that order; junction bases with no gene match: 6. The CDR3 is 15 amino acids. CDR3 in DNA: TGTGCCAGCAGTCGCCTAGCGGGATTAACAGATACGCAGTATTTT. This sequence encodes CASSRLAGLTDTQYF.

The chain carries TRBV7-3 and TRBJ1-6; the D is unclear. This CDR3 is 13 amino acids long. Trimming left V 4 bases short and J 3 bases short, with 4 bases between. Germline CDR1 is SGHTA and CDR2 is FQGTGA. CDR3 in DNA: TGTGCCAGCAGCTATGACTATAATTCACCCCTCCACTTT. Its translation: CASSYDYNSPLHF.

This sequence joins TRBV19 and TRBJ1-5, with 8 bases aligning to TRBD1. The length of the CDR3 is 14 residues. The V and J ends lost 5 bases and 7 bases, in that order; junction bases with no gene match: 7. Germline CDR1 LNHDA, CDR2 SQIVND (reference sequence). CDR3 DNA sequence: TGTGCCAGTAGTCGACCAGGGGGCGGCCAGCCCCAGCATTTT. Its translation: CASSRPGGGQPQHF.

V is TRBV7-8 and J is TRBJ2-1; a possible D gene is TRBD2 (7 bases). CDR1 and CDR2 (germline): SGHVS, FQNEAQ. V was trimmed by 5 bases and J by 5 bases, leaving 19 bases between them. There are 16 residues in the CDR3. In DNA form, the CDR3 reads TGTGCCAGCAGCCGGGGGCCACGGGGGGCTCACAATGAGCAGTTCTTC. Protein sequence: CASSRGPRGAHNEQFF.

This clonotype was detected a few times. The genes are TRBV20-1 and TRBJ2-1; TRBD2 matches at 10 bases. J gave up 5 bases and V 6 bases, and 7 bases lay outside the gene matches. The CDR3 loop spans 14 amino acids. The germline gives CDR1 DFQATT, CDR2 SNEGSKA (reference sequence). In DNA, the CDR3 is TGCAGTGCCCCGAGGAGCGGGAGGGACAATGAGCAGTTCTTC. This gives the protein CSAPRSGRDNEQFF.

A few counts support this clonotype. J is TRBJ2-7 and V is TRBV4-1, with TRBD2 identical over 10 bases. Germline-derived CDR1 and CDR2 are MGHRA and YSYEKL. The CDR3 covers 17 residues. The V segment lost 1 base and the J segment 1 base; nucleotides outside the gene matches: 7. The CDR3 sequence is CASSQALAGVGSYEQYF. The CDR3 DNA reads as TGCGCCAGCAGCCAAGCGCTAGCGGGAGTCGGGTCCTACGAGCAGTACTTC.